These 10 T cell receptor beta chains were all obtained from the same sample, sequenced in a study of T cell responses to AZD1222 COVID-19 vaccine. Clones were read by immunoSEQ multiplex PCR, and TCRdb kept only the in-frame ones, dropping some. Of 95,000 to 130,000 clones detected, 75% to 90% appear once; the ten largest clones hold 3% to 4.5%. The sample consisted of peripheral blood, taken on day 0 of MenACWY control vaccination. The receptors stem from an adult in good health.

The chain is built from TRBV27 and TRBJ2-6; 8 bases are shared with TRBD1. Per germline, CDR1 MNHEY and CDR2 SMNVEV (reference sequence). This CDR3 has 17 amino acids. V shed 8 bases and J 2 bases; nucleotides not matched to a gene: 11. DNA of the CDR3: TGTGCCAGCCTGAAATTTCCACAGGGGGCTGGGGCCAACGTCCTGACTTTC. Translating it yields CASLKFPQGAGANVLTF.

This clone came up a few times. The V call is TRBV9, the J call TRBJ1-3, with D possibly being TRBD1 (6 bases). The CDR3 spans 17 residues. V was cut by 3 bases and J by 0 bases, with 16 bases left in between. Germline lookup yields CDR1 SGDLS and CDR2 YYNGEE. CDR3 sequence reads: CASSDSGQFRSGNTIYF. The CDR3 DNA sequence: TGTGCCAGCAGCGATAGCGGACAGTTCCGCTCTGGAAACACCATATATTTT.

The J gene is TRBJ2-2, the V gene TRBV7-3, with 10 bases lining up with TRBD1. The CDR3 covers 14 residues. Germline V gene data show CDR1 as SGHTA and CDR2 as FQGTGA. The V segment lost 5 bases and the J segment 10 bases; nucleotides outside the gene matches: 7. CDR3 in amino acids: CASSPGTGEEELFF. CDR3 nucleotide sequence: TGTGCCAGCAGCCCTGGGACAGGGGAGGAGGAGCTGTTTTTT.

The V call is TRBV9, the J call TRBJ1-2; no definite D call. The CDR3 consists of 14 residues. Germline CDR1 reads SGDLS; CDR2 reads YYNGEE. V dropped 2 bases and J dropped 8 bases, with 16 bases sitting between them. CDR3 region: CASSVESGIHGYTF. The CDR3 DNA follows: TGTGCCAGCAGCGTTGAAAGTGGGATACACGGCTACACCTTC.

The chain combines TRBV7-2 with TRBJ2-2; 11 bases line up with TRBD2. The germline V gene has CDR1 SGHTA and CDR2 FQGNSA. V was pared by 0 bases and J by 1 base, with 4 bases of the junction left unmatched. The CDR3 length is 18 residues. CDR3 sequence (DNA): TGTGCCAGCAGCTTAGCGCTAGCGGGGGGTTGGAACACCGGGGAGCTGTTTTTT. Protein product: CASSLALAGGWNTGELFF.

The chain carries TRBV4-1 and TRBJ1-1; perhaps TRBD1 as D (5 bases). Trimming removed 0 bases at V and 5 bases at J, with 16 bases between. Looked up from germline, CDR1 is MGHRA and CDR2 is YSYEKL. The CDR3 sequence is 16 residues long. DNA of the CDR3: TGCGCCAGCAGCCAAGATCCGGGGCAGGGAGATACTGAAGCTTTCTTT. Translation: CASSQDPGQGDTEAFF.

The chain combines TRBV4-3 with TRBJ2-2; 8 bases are shared with TRBD2. Trimming removed 2 bases from V and 3 bases from J; junction bases left unmatched: 14. The CDR3 extends over 19 amino acids. CDR1 is LGHNA and CDR2 is YSLEER in the germline V gene. The CDR3 DNA reads TGCGCCAGCAGCCAAAGGACCCCATCCGGGACTAGGGACACCGGGGAGCTGTTTTTT. It specifies CASSQRTPSGTRDTGELFF.

The chain joins TRBV6-5 to TRBJ1-6; no firm D call. The CDR3 length is 16 residues. V lost 0 bases, J lost 7 bases, and 13 bases lay in between. Looked up from germline, CDR1 is MNHEY and CDR2 is SVGAGI. The CDR3 sequence: CASSYSTGRLNSPLHF. The CDR3, as DNA: TGTGCCAGCAGTTACTCTACGGGGAGATTGAATTCACCCCTCCACTTT.

The rearrangement joins TRBV5-1 to TRBJ2-2; unclear D gene. This CDR3 region has 15 residues. Germline values: CDR1 SGHRS, CDR2 YFSETQ. The V gene lost 1 base and the J gene lost 4 bases, with 11 bases spanning the gap. CDR3 region: CASSLQADGTGELFF. The CDR3 nucleotides read TGCGCCAGCAGCTTGCAGGCCGATGGCACCGGGGAGCTGTTTTTT.

The rearrangement uses TRBV28 and TRBJ2-2, with D possibly being TRBD1 or TRBD2 (7 bases each). Trimming cost V 6 bases and J 4 bases, with 15 bases left between them. The CDR3 has 15 amino acids. The germline gives CDR1 MDHEN, CDR2 SYDVKM. The CDR3 coding sequence is TGTGCCAGCAGACCGACAGGGAGGGTCACCGGGGAGCTGTTTTTT. This translates into CASRPTGRVTGELFF.